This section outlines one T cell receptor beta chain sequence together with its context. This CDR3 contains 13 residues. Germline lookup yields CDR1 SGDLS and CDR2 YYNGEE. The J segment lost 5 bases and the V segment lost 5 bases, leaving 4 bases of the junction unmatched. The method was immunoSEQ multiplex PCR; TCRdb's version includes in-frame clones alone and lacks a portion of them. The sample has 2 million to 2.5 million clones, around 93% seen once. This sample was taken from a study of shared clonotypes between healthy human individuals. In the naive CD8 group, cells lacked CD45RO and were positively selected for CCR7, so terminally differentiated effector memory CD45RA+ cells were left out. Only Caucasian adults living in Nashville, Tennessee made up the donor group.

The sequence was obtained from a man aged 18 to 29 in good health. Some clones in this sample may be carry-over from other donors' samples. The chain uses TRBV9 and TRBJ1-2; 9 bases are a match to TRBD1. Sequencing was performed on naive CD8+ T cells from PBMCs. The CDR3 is CASRQGAGYGYTF. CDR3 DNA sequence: TGTGCCAGCAGACAGGGGGCCGGGTATGGCTACACCTTC.